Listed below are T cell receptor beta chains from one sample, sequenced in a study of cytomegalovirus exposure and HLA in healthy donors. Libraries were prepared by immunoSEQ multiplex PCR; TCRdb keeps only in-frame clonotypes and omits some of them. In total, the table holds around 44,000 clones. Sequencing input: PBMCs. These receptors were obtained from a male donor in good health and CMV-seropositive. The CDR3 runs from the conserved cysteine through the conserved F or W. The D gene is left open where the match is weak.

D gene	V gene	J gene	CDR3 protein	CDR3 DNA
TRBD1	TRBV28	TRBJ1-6	CASSSYLGTANSPLHF	TGTGCCAGCAGTTCCTACCTAGGGACAGCCAATTCACCCCTCCACTTT
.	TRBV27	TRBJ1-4	CASSSGGGEKLFF	TGTGCCAGCAGTTCCGGGGGGGGCGAAAAACTGTTTTTT
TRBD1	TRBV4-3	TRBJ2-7	CASSQGGQGGYEQYF	TGCGCCAGCAGCCAGGGTGGACAGGGGGGATACGAGCAGTACTTC
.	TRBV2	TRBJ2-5	CASSDMGARRETQYF	TGTGCCAGCAGTGATATGGGGGCGCGGAGGGAGACCCAGTACTTC
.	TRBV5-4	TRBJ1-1	CASSANGGSMIAFF	TGTGCCAGCAGCGCTAACGGGGGGTCGATGATCGCTTTCTTT
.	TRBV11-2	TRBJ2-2	CASSLYGGPNTGELFF	TGTGCCAGCAGCTTATACGGGGGGCCGAACACCGGGGAGCTGTTTTTT
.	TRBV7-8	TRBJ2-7	CASSLRGTYEQYF	TGTGCCAGCAGCTTAAGGGGGACCTACGAGCAGTACTTC
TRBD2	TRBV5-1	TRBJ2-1	CASSLTSGGRNEQFF	TGCGCCAGCAGCCTGACTAGCGGGGGCCGGAATGAGCAGTTCTTC
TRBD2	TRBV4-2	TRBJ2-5	CASSQWVSGVGETQYF	TGTGCCAGCAGCCAATGGGTTAGCGGGGTGGGAGAGACCCAGTACTTC
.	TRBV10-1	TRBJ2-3	CASREGSDTQYF	TGCGCCAGCAGGGAGGGCTCAGATACGCAGTATTTT
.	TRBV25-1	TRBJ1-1	CASSEFGRATEAFF	TGTGCCAGCAGTGAATTTGGCAGGGCCACTGAAGCTTTCTTT
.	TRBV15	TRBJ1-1	CATSPEGGTEAFF	TGTGCCACCAGCCCCGAGGGCGGCACTGAAGCTTTCTTT
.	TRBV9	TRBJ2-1	CASSVGTSSYNEQFF	TGTGCCAGCAGCGTAGGGACAAGCTCCTACAATGAGCAGTTCTTC
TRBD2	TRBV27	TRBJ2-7	CASGRGALYEQYF	TGTGCCAGCGGGCGGGGGGCCCTCTACGAGCAGTACTTC
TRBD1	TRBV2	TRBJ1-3	CASTGGTGIGNTIYF	TGTGCCAGCACCGGGGGGACAGGGATTGGAAACACCATATATTTT
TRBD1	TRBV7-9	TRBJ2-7	CASSLNAGGDEQYF	TGTGCCAGCAGCTTAAATGCAGGGGGCGACGAGCAGTACTTC
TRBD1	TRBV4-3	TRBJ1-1	CASSRWDRDTEAFF	TGCGCCAGCAGCCGTTGGGACAGGGACACTGAAGCTTTCTTT
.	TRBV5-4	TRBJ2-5	CASSLQQETQYF	TGTGCCAGCAGCCTTCAGCAAGAGACCCAGTACTTC
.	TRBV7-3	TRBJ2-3	CASSLQNTDTQYF	TGTGCCAGCAGCTTACAGAACACAGATACGCAGTATTTT
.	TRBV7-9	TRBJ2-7	CASSLGGLSTYEQYF	TGTGCCAGCAGCTTAGGGGGGCTCTCCACCTACGAGCAGTACTTC
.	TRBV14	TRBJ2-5	CASSQRNERETQYF	TGTGCCAGCAGCCAACGTAATGAGAGAGAGACCCAGTACTTC
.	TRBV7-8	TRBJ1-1	CASTGTKAMNTEAFF	TGTGCCAGCACCGGGACAAAGGCTATGAACACTGAAGCTTTCTTT
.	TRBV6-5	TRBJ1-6	CASSSLGGNSPLHF	TGTGCCAGCAGTTCTCTGGGGGGAAATTCACCCCTCCACTTT
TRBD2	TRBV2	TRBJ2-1	CATREGAGSRYNEQFF	TGTGCCACGAGAGAGGGAGCGGGGTCACGCTACAATGAGCAGTTCTTC
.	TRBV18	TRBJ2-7	CASSPPGRDSYEQYF	TGTGCCAGCTCACCACCGGGGCGGGACTCCTACGAGCAGTACTTC
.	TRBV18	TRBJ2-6	CASSPIGGGSGANVLTF	TGTGCCAGCTCACCTATCGGGGGAGGTTCTGGGGCCAACGTCCTGACTTTC
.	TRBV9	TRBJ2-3	CASSGKPGRTDTQYF	TGTGCCAGCAGCGGAAAACCAGGGCGCACAGATACGCAGTATTTT
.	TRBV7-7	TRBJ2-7	CASSEGVGEQYF	TGTGCCAGCAGCGAGGGGGTAGGCGAGCAGTACTTC
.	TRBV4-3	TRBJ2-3	CASSLSANFHTDTQYF	TGCGCCAGCAGCCTTAGCGCGAATTTCCACACAGATACGCAGTATTTT
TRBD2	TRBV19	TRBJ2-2	CASSISAGGGHGELFF	TGTGCCAGTAGCATCTCAGCGGGGGGGGGTCACGGGGAGCTGTTTTTT
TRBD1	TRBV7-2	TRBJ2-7	CASSFGTGGYSGYEQYF	TGTGCCAGCAGCTTCGGGACAGGGGGCTATTCAGGCTACGAGCAGTACTTC
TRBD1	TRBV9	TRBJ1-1	CASSVAGGHDTEAFF	TGTGCCAGCAGCGTAGCAGGGGGCCACGACACTGAAGCTTTCTTT
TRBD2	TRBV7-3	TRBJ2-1	CASSLGRLAGEINNEQFF	TGTGCCAGCAGCTTGGGGCGGCTAGCGGGGGAGATCAACAATGAGCAGTTCTTC
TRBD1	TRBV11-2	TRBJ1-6	CASSSDRAYNSPLHF	TGTGCCAGCAGCAGCGACAGGGCGTATAATTCACCCCTCCACTTT
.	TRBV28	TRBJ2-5	CASNLSGVRSQYF	TGTGCCAGCAACCTATCGGGGGTGAGGTCCCAGTACTTC
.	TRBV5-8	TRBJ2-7	CASSPQGSYEQYF	TGTGCCAGCAGCCCACAGGGAAGCTACGAGCAGTACTTC
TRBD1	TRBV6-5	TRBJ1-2	CASSYSTGIGYTF	TGTGCCAGCAGTTACTCGACAGGGATTGGCTACACCTTC
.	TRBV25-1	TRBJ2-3	CASDTQGLSTDTQYF	TGTGCCAGCGATACGCAGGGACTTAGCACAGATACGCAGTATTTT
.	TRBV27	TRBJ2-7	CASRVRPGRNEQYF	TGTGCCAGCAGAGTCCGGCCAGGGAGGAACGAGCAGTACTTC
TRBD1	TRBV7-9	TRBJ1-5	CASSLTQGARQPQHF	TGTGCCAGCAGCCTCACTCAGGGGGCGAGGCAGCCCCAGCATTTT
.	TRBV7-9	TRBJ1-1	CASSPRQASRDDTEAFF	TGTGCCAGCAGCCCGAGACAGGCGTCCCGCGATGACACTGAAGCTTTCTTT
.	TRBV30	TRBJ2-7	CAWSVWTEQYF	TGTGCCTGGAGTGTATGGACTGAGCAGTACTTC
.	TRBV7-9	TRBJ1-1	CASSLEGGTNEAFF	TGTGCCAGCAGCTTAGAGGGTGGGACAAATGAAGCTTTCTTT
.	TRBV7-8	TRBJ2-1	CASSSQYNEQFF	TGTGCCAGCAGCTCGCAGTACAATGAGCAGTTCTTC